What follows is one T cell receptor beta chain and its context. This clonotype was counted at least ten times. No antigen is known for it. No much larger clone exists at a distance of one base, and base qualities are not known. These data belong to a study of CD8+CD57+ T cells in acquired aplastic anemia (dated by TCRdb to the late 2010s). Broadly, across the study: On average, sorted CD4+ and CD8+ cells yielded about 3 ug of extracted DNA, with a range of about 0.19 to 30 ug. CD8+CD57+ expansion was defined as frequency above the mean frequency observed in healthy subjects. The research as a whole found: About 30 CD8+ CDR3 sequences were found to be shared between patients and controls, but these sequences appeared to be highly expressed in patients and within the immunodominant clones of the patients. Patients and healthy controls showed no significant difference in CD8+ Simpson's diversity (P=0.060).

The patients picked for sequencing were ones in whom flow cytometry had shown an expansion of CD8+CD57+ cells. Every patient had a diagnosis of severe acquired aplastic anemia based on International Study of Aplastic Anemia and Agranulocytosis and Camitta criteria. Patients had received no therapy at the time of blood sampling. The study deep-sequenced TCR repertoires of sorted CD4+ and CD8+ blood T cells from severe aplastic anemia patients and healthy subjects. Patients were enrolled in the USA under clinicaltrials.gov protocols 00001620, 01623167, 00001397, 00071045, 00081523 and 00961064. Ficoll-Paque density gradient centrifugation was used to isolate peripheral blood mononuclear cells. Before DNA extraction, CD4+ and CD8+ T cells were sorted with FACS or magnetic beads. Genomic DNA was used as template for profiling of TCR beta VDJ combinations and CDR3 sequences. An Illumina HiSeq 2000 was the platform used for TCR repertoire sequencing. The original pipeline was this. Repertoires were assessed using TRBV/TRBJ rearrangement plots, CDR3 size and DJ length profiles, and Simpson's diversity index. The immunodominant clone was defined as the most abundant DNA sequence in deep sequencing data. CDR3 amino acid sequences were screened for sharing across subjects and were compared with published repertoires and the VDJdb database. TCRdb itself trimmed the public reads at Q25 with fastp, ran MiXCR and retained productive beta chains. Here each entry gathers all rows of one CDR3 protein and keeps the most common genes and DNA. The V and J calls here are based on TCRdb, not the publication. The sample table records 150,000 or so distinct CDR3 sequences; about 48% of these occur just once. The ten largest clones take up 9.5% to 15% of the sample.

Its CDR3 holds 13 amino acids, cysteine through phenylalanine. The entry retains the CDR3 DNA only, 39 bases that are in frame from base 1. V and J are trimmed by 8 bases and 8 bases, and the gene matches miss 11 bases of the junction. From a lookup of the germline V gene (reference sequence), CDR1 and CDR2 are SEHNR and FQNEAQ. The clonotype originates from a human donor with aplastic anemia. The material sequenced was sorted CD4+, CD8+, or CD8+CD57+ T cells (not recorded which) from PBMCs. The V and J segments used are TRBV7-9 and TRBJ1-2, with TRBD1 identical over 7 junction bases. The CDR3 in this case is CASPLTEGQGYTF. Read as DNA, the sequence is TGTGCCAGCCCCCTCACAGAGGGACAGGGCTACACCTTC.